This T cell receptor (beta chain) was profiled in a study of CD8+ T cells in alopecia areata. Study in general: A regimen of oral tofacitinib, 5 to 10 mg twice daily, was given to treated patients. Findings and limits, study-wide: There were many expanded lesional clones persisting in scalp and blood during tofacitinib.

This clone has more than one count but fewer than ten. Its antigen is undetermined. This CDR3 is also generated by other DNA sequences in the sample. RNA extraction and reverse transcription yielded cDNA as sequencing template. Sequencing used immunoSEQ multiplex PCR; TCRdb keeps in-frame clones, though not all of them. The sample consists of approximately 210,000 clones, 43% of them appearing once. From germline, CDR1 is SGHTA and CDR2 FQGNSA. The CDR3 consists of 12 residues. V lost 2 bases and J 4 bases, leaving 5 bases between the germline ends. Treatment in this sample: oral pan-JAK inhibitor, 5-10 mg twice daily. CD4+ and CD8+ T cells were sorted from PBMCs stained for CD3, CD4 and CD8.

The V gene is TRBV7-2, the J gene TRBJ2-5; D ambiguous. The receptor was derived from a human donor with alopecia areata. The starting material was CD4+ T cells sorted from blood, obtained at approximately week 39, from a patient treated with tofacitinib. For the CDR3, the DNA is TGTGCCAGCAGCTTAATGCGAGAGACCCAGTACTTC. This sequence encodes CASSLMRETQYF. Together with reference TRBV7-2 and TRBJ2-5, the CDR3 gives the full variable domain: GAGVSQSPSNKVTEKGKDVELRCDPISGHTALYWYRQSLGQGLEFLIYFQGNSAPDKSGLPSDRFSAERTGGSVSTLTIQRTQQEDSAVYLCASSLMRETQYFGPGTRLLVL.